This T cell receptor (beta chain) was sequenced in a study of T-cell reconstitution after alpha-beta-depleted transplantation in children. About this clonotype: A read error is possible here, since a much larger clone lies one base away.

With 3 bases clipped from V and 6 bases from J, the junction kept 7 bases outside the gene matches. The germline V gene has CDR1 SQVTM and CDR2 ANQGSEA. The CDR3 extends over 14 amino acids. It was with unique molecular identifiers that the TCRbeta library was prepared. TCRdb passed the PCR reads through MiXCR, listing each CDR3 protein once. Of around 400,000 distinct CDR3 sequences in the sample, around 21% are singletons; the top ten hold 3% to 4.5%. The chain couples TRBV29-1 to TRBJ2-7; the match to TRBD2 covers 11 bases. This clonotype was obtained from a human donor who donated a stem cell graft to a child with acute myeloid leukemia. The sequencing here drew on PBMCs from the stem cell graft donor, taken from the stem cell graft. The CDR3 coding sequence is TGCAGCGTTGAGAAGGGGACTAGCGGATCCGAGCAGTACTTC. This encodes CSVEKGTSGSEQYF.